This record looks at one T cell receptor beta chain sequence and its context. This entry is derived from a study of blood T cell repertoires in COVID-19. The data were produced by immunoSEQ multiplex PCR, yet TCRdb's version contains in-frame clones alone and is incomplete. The sample shows under 110,000 clones, 75% to 85% of them seen only once. Sequencing was done on a sample of peripheral blood. This sequence was found in a man older than 75 with COVID-19, enrolled during active disease.

Here the CDR3 DNA reads TGCGCCAGCAGCTTGGGACTAGCGGGTGGCAAGGGCAATGAGCAGTTCTTC. Its translation is CASSLGLAGGKGNEQFF. The J gene is TRBJ2-1, the V gene TRBV5-1; 10 bases are shared with TRBD2. The CDR3 totals 17 residues. Germline V gives CDR1 SGHRS, CDR2 YFSETQ. V shed 0 bases, J shed 6 bases, and the junction held 9 bases outside the gene matches. Full variable domain (missing parts from reference TRBV5-1 and TRBJ2-1): KAGVTQTPRYLIKTRGQQVTLSCSPISGHRSVSWYQQTPGQGLQFLFEYFSETQRNKGNFPGRFSGRQFSNSRSEMNVSTLELGDSALYLCASSLGLAGGKGNEQFFGPGTRLTVL.